A single sample is the source of the 14 T cell receptor beta chains below, sequenced in a study of tumor-infiltrating lymphocytes in oesophageal squamous cell carcinoma. TCRdb processed the PCR reads anew with MiXCR; each CDR3 protein has one entry. The table lists 15,000 or so distinct CDR3 sequences, about 51% of them singletons. The sample taken for sequencing was normal esophageal tissue next to the tumor. The receptors originated from a female donor with esophageal squamous cell carcinoma.

This clonotype was counted at least ten times. Being one base from a much bigger clone, this may be a read error. The chain couples TRBV24-1 to TRBJ2-5; D is uncertain. V gave up 4 bases and J gave up 11 bases, with 16 bases separating them. The germline V gene encodes CDR1 KGHDR and CDR2 SFDVKD. This CDR3 comprises 13 residues. The CDR3 is CATSDDGRTEQYF. CDR3 nucleotide sequence: TGTGCCACCAGTGACGACGGACGTACGGAGCAGTACTTC.

Turning to this clonotype: One end of the junction varies from germline; a read error may be responsible. V gene TRBV7-6 combines with J gene TRBJ2-2; 7 bases match TRBD2. The CDR3 sequence is 14 residues long. Per germline, CDR1 SGHVS and CDR2 FNYEAQ. CDR3 loop: CASSEPGGVGELFF. The CDR3 DNA is TGTGCTAGCAGCGAACCGGGGGGTGTCGGGGAGCTGTTTTTT.

This clonotype came up a few times. CDR3 in amino acids: CASSSGRRYEQYF. DNA of the CDR3: TGTGCCAGCAGTTCGGGACGGCGCTACGAGCAGTACTTC. This sequence joins TRBV27 and TRBJ2-1; D possibly matches TRBD1 or TRBD2 (5 bases each). The last part of the DNA fits TRBJ2-7 better; the J call may be wrong. Looked up from germline, CDR1 is MNHEY and CDR2 is SMNVEV (reference sequence). This CDR3 spans 13 amino acids.

There are many counts of this clonotype. V is TRBV7-3 and J is TRBJ2-6; weak D call: TRBD2 (5 bases). The ends were cut back, 5 bases at V and 1 base at J, with 12 bases in the middle. Germline assignment: CDR1 SGHTA and CDR2 FQGTGA. This CDR3 spans 16 amino acids. CDR3 protein: CASSPPGSSGANVLTF. The CDR3 DNA reads TGTGCCAGCAGCCCGCCTGGGAGTTCTGGGGCCAACGTCCTGACTTTC.

V and J are TRBV7-2 and TRBJ2-1, with D perhaps matching TRBD2 (5 bases). The CDR3 loop spans 14 amino acids. Germline V gene data show CDR1 as SGHTA and CDR2 as FQGNSA. The ends were cut back, 1 base at V and 7 bases at J, with 11 bases in the middle. CDR3 DNA: TGTGCCAGCAGCTTAGAGTCCGGGAAGAATGAGCAGTTCTTC. Its protein product is CASSLESGKNEQFF.

Only a few counts were recorded for this clonotype. The chain links TRBV12-3 or TRBV12-4 to TRBJ1-1, with TRBD1 matching over 8 bases. The CDR3 is made up of 15 amino acids. V shed 6 bases, J shed 1 base, and the junction held 7 bases outside the gene matches. The CDR3 region has the DNA TGTGCCAGCAGCCGAGGACAGGGAGGGAACACTGAAGCTTTCTTT. This encodes CASSRGQGGNTEAFF.

This clonotype was found many times. The chain joins TRBV6-6 to TRBJ1-5; unclear D gene. CDR1 and CDR2 from the germline V gene are MNHNY and SVGAGI (reference sequence). The CDR3 is made up of 16 amino acids. V was clipped by 2 bases and J by 5 bases, with 16 bases between them. The CDR3 protein is CASSYPRTGSHQPQHF. In DNA form, the CDR3 reads TGTGCCAGCAGTTACCCACGCACTGGATCTCATCAGCCCCAGCATTTT.

This chain connects TRBV11-2 to TRBJ2-1; 12 bases map to TRBD2. This CDR3 has 17 amino acids. Germline V CDR1 and CDR2: SGHAT, FQNNGV. With 4 bases clipped from V and 4 bases from J, the junction kept 8 bases outside the gene matches. Here the CDR3 reads CASSSRTSGTLYNEQFF. For the CDR3, the DNA is TGTGCCAGCAGCTCACGGACTAGCGGGACTTTATACAATGAGCAGTTCTTC.

The chain has TRBV18 and TRBJ2-5; TRBD2 aligns across 7 bases. Germline-derived CDR1 and CDR2 are KGHSH and LQKENI. The CDR3 is made up of 15 amino acids. The V segment lost 3 bases and the J segment 2 bases; nucleotides outside the gene matches: 6. CDR3 coding DNA: TGTGCCAGCTCACCGTCGAGCGGGGAACAAGAGACCCAGTACTTC. As protein: CASSPSSGEQETQYF.

This clonotype appeared a few times. This may arise from a read error, as a much more abundant clone is one base away. The V call is TRBV7-9, the J call TRBJ2-3; D is uncertain. The end of the DNA fits TRBJ2-7 better, so the J call may be wrong. There are 15 residues in the CDR3. Germline V gene data show CDR1 as SEHNR and CDR2 as FQNEAQ (reference sequence). CDR3 sequence reads: CASSPLGYSYNEQYF. In DNA form, the CDR3 reads TGTGCCAGCAGCCCCTTGGGCTACTCCTACAATGAGCAGTACTTC.

This clonotype was counted only a few times. The CDR3 does not close with the conserved phenylalanine or tryptophan, likely indicating a read error. Because the CDR3's place on the DNA is in doubt, the DNA is left out and the CDR3 is given as listed by TCRdb. The chain couples TRBV5-3 to TRBJ2-7. TRBV5-3 is labeled an ORF, and its function is uncertain. The CDR3 totals 15 residues, both ends included. This chain's CDR3 is CASKLGTTYGYTFGS.

A note on this clonotype: The CDR3 end shows no conserved phenylalanine or tryptophan, and so a read error is likely. The DNA is omitted, as the CDR3 cannot be located on it reliably, and the CDR3 follows TCRdb's listing. The V call is TRBV7-4, the J call TRBJ2-3; the table assigns TRBD2, which was not confirmed against the DNA. Germline-derived CDR1 and CDR2 are SGHVT and SQSDAQ. The CDR3 is 18 amino acids in total, end residues counted. The CDR3 loop reads CASSLLGLAGKETQYFGP.

By its share, this clonotype is medium-sized. The chain couples TRBV10-3 to TRBJ2-1; tentatively, D is TRBD2 (5 bases). V lost 4 bases and J 6 bases, leaving 13 bases between the germline ends. Germline V gives CDR1 ENHRY, CDR2 SYGVKD. The CDR3 is made up of 14 amino acids. CDR3 sequence (DNA): TGTGCCATCAGTGGGCATGGAGGTGGCAATGAGCAGTTCTTC. This gives the protein CAISGHGGGNEQFF.

To note about this clonotype: Germline and junction disagree at one end, which may indicate a read error. The chain has TRBV7-2 and TRBJ1-6, with D possibly being TRBD1 (5 bases). The CDR3 contains 16 residues. From germline, CDR1 is SGHTA and CDR2 FQGNSA. CDR3 sequence reads: CASSRGTSGRVDEQYF. The CDR3 nucleotides read TGTGCCAGCAGCCGGGGGACTAGCGGGAGAGTAGATGAGCAGTACTTT.